This is a list of T cell receptor beta chains from one sample in a study of blood T cell repertoires in COVID-19. Profiling relied on immunoSEQ multiplex PCR, and the TCRdb table lists in-frame clones only, not all of them. This sample has about 190,000 clones; 85% to 90% occur once, and the top ten carry about 2.6%. Sequencing was carried out using peripheral blood. These receptors were taken from a man aged 35 to 55 with active or convalescent COVID-19. Each CDR3 is given with its conserved first and last residue. A D gene is named only where the DNA matches it firmly. Size is omitted from some rows. Given values are once, few, many or a class for expanded clones.

abundance,j_gene,d_gene,v_gene,CDR3nt,CDR3aa
NA,TRBJ1-2,NA,TRBV20-1,TGCAGTGCTAGTGCCGCGTTGTTCTATGGCTACACCTTC,CSASAALFYGYTF
NA,TRBJ1-5,TRBD1,TRBV2,TGTGCCAGCAGTGGGGGACAGGGATGGGACCCCCAGCATTTT,CASSGGQGWDPQHF
few,TRBJ1-5,TRBD1,TRBV4-1,TGCGCCAGCAGCCAGATACAGGGGGGCGGCAATCAGCCCCAGCATTTT,CASSQIQGGGNQPQHF
NA,TRBJ1-4,TRBD1,TRBV18,TGTGCCAGCTCGCTAGGAAAGACAGGGGTGGATGAAAAACTGTTTTTT,CASSLGKTGVDEKLFF
NA,TRBJ1-5,NA,TRBV5-1,TGCGCCAGCAGCCCCAGACTAGTGGGCAATCAGCCCCAGCATTTT,CASSPRLVGNQPQHF
NA,TRBJ1-1,NA,TRBV4-2,TGTGCCAGCAGCCAAGAAGCATTCACTGAAGCTTTCTTT,CASSQEAFTEAFF
NA,TRBJ1-5,TRBD1,TRBV28,TGTGCCAGCAGCAAGGACAGGGTTGACCAGCCCCAGCATTTT,CASSKDRVDQPQHF
NA,TRBJ1-1,NA,TRBV5-4,TGTGCCACCAAAAGGGGGGGAAACATGAACACTGAAGCTTTCTTT,CATKRGGNMNTEAFF
NA,TRBJ2-7,NA,TRBV11-3,TGTGCCAGCAGCTCCGGGGGATGGACTACCCCCTACGAGCAGTACTTC,CASSSGGWTTPYEQYF
NA,TRBJ2-1,TRBD2,TRBV11-2,TGTGCCAGCAGCCCCTTGGGGGGGGGTGGTTCCCATGAGCAGTTCTTC,CASSPLGGGGSHEQFF
NA,TRBJ1-6,NA,TRBV10-3,TGTGCCATCAAGGCAGGAGGGGATAATTCACCCCTCCACTTT,CAIKAGGDNSPLHF
NA,TRBJ2-1,NA,TRBV27,TGTGCCAGCAGCTCCTTGGGGAGGGGGTCATACAATGAGCAGTTCTTC,CASSSLGRGSYNEQFF
NA,TRBJ1-1,NA,TRBV5-5,TGTGCCAGCAGAGCCGGGGTGACGAACACTGAAGCTTTCTTT,CASRAGVTNTEAFF
once,TRBJ1-1,TRBD1,TRBV4-1,TGCGCCAGCAGCCAAGCCCAGGGACAGCCCTTATACCTAATGAGTTACACTGAAGCTTTCTTT,CASSQAQGQPLYLMSYTEAFF
NA,TRBJ1-1,NA,TRBV3-1/TRBV3-2,TGTGCCAGCAGCCACTCGACAGCGAACACTGAAGCTTTCTTT,CASSHSTANTEAFF
NA,TRBJ2-2,TRBD1,TRBV28,TGTGCCAGCAGCTCCGGGACAGCGAACACCGGGGAGCTGTTTTTT,CASSSGTANTGELFF
NA,TRBJ1-5,TRBD1,TRBV6-6,TGTGCCAGCAGACAGGGGTTTAGCAATCAGCCCCAGCATTTT,CASRQGFSNQPQHF
NA,TRBJ1-1,NA,TRBV19,TGTGCCAGTAAGCGGGGGGCCTTTGGAACCTACACTGAAGCTTTCTTT,CASKRGAFGTYTEAFF
NA,TRBJ2-2,TRBD1,TRBV10-1,TGCGCCAGTAGCATGGGGACAGGGGGACCCGGGGAGCTGTTTTTT,CASSMGTGGPGELFF
NA,TRBJ1-2,NA,TRBV27,TGTGCCAGCAGGCCTTCCGGGAGCCAAAACTATGGCTACACCTTC,CASRPSGSQNYGYTF
NA,TRBJ2-1,NA,TRBV27,TGTGCCACCTCCCCTGACTCGCCGGGGGATGAGCAGTTCTTC,CATSPDSPGDEQFF
NA,TRBJ1-2,NA,TRBV5-4,TGTGCCAGCAGCTTGGGGGCTTCGGGGTATGGCTACACCTTC,CASSLGASGYGYTF
NA,TRBJ1-1,TRBD1,TRBV28,TGTGCCAGCAGTTACACGGACAGGTTGAACATTGAAGCTTTCTTT,CASSYTDRLNIEAFF
NA,TRBJ1-2,NA,TRBV3-1/TRBV3-2,TGTGCCAGCAGCGCTCAGGGCCTGGGGAGGGACTATGGCTACACCTTC,CASSAQGLGRDYGYTF
NA,TRBJ1-5,NA,TRBV3-1/TRBV3-2,TGTGCCAGCAGCCATGAGGGACAGCCCCAGCATTTT,CASSHEGQPQHF
NA,TRBJ1-6,NA,TRBV21-1,TGTGCCAGCAGCAAAGCGCGGCGGGGAATAGGAGGTAATTCACCCCTCCACTTT,CASSKARRGIGGNSPLHF
NA,TRBJ1-1,NA,TRBV30,TGTGCCTGGAGTGTCCCGTTACTTGAAGCTTTCTTT,CAWSVPLLEAFF
NA,TRBJ2-2,NA,TRBV6-6,TGTGCCAGCAGTTACGGGGGGACCGGGGAGCTGTTTTTT,CASSYGGTGELFF
NA,TRBJ2-7,TRBD1,TRBV5-1,TGCGCCAGCAGCTTGGGAGGGACAGCCTACGAGCAGTACTTC,CASSLGGTAYEQYF
NA,TRBJ1-3,NA,TRBV6-2/TRBV6-3,TGTGCCAGCAGTTACTCGAGAAGCTCTGGAAACACCATATATTTT,CASSYSRSSGNTIYF
NA,TRBJ2-7,NA,TRBV7-2,TGTGCCAGCAGCCGAGTGTACGAGCAGTACTTC,CASSRVYEQYF
NA,TRBJ1-2,TRBD1,TRBV29-1,TGCAGCGCCCGACAGGGGTTGTACTATGGCTACACCTTC,CSARQGLYYGYTF
NA,TRBJ2-5,NA,TRBV4-2,TGTGCCAGCAGGGACAGACAAGAGACCCAGTACTTC,CASRDRQETQYF
NA,TRBJ2-3,NA,TRBV9,TGTGCCAGCAGCGTAGGCGGGTTGGGAGATACGCAGTATTTT,CASSVGGLGDTQYF
NA,TRBJ2-3,NA,TRBV7-6,TGTGCCAGCAGCCCACAGTATTTT,CASSPQYF